This T cell receptor beta chain was found in a study of T cell repertoires in cytomegalovirus infection (dated by TCRdb to the late 2010s). About the study as a whole: The peptide stimulations were aimed at well-studied HLA-B-restricted epitopes as well as recently identified HLA-C-restricted CMV epitopes, whose presentation resists viral immunomodulation. Donor HLA type was relevant to the analysis, as public TCR beta signatures indicated carriage of CMV infection together with the matching HLA type. Overall study results and their limits: Carriers of CMV infection plus the relevant HLA type were discriminated by the cumulative frequency of public TCR beta family members in the study cohort and in an independent roughly 340-donor cohort. The ex vivo response was dominated by HLA-C-restricted CMV-specific TCR beta clonotypes, which also provided the single most frequent clonotype in two of eight donors.

Instrument used: Illumina HiSeq 1500. TCRdb cleaned the public reads at Q25 with fastp, built clones with MiXCR and kept in-frame beta chains. Merged by CDR3 protein, the rows form single entries marked with the most common genes and DNA. The sample contains under 850,000 distinct CDR3 sequences, 30% to 35% of them found a single time. Of the sample, 15% to 20% is held by the ten largest clones. The meaning of the sample's treatment or condition label: in vitro stimulation with specific CMV peptide epitopes to enrich CMV-specific T cells. For this clonotype: Its antigen specificity is not known. The germline gene is not matched at one end of the junction; a read error may be the cause.

The sample in question was cultured PBMCs, obtained from culture after CMV antigen stimulation. The source is a human donor in good health (CMV status not recorded). Some clones in this sample may be carry-over from other donors' samples.

The DNA sequence reads TGTGCCAGCAGTTTAGCGGGGGAAACAGATACGCAGTATTTT. The encoded protein is CASSLAGETDTQYF. The V and J genes are TRBV7-6 and TRBJ2-3; 9 middle bases align to TRBD2. The germline V gene gives CDR1 as SGHVS and CDR2 as FNYEAQ. The CDR3, cysteine through phenylalanine, is 14 amino acids long. Solely the CDR3 DNA is kept, with 42 bases framed from the first base.